The 13 T cell receptor beta chains in this list originate from one sample, sequenced in a study of cytomegalovirus exposure and HLA in healthy donors. Amplification used 60 Vbeta primers and 13 Jbeta primers. The assay was immunoSEQ multiplex PCR, and TCRdb's table has in-frame clones only and misses some. The sample carries roughly 150,000 clones, 65% to 85% recorded once. Material for sequencing was PBMCs. The source is a man aged 45-65 years in good health and CMV-seropositive.

The rearrangement joins TRBV7-3 to TRBJ2-2; TRBD1 agrees at 8 bases. Trimming cost V 5 bases and J 4 bases; bases outside gene matches: 9. CDR1 and CDR2 (germline): SGHTA, FQGTGA. This CDR3 is 16 amino acids long. The CDR3 DNA reads TGTGCCAGCAGCCCGTTCCCGGGACAGGCCACCGGGGAGCTGTTTTTT. Its protein is CASSPFPGQATGELFF.

J is TRBJ2-2 and V is TRBV5-1, with 7 nucleotides matching TRBD2. The CDR3 has 16 amino acids. The germline V gene has CDR1 SGHRS and CDR2 YFSETQ. J was trimmed by 6 bases and V by 0 bases; bases with no gene match: 8. The CDR3 protein is CASSLAGTNRAGELFF. The CDR3 DNA follows: TGCGCCAGCAGCTTGGCCGGGACTAACCGGGCCGGGGAGCTGTTTTTT.

V is TRBV2 and J is TRBJ1-2; 9 bases are shared with TRBD1. CDR1 is SNHLY and CDR2 is FYNNEI in the germline V gene. V shed 8 bases, J shed 4 bases, and the junction held 2 bases outside the gene matches. The CDR3 is 12 residues long. The CDR3 here is CASGQGRYGYTF. CDR3 coding DNA: TGTGCCAGCGGACAGGGGCGCTATGGCTACACCTTC.

The chain is built from TRBV2 and TRBJ2-5, with D tentatively TRBD2 (6 bases). Per germline, CDR1 SNHLY and CDR2 FYNNEI. V lost 7 bases and J lost 3, with 12 bases in between. CDR3 size: 13 residues. The CDR3 loop is CASTEGRKETQYF. The CDR3 bases are TGTGCCAGCACGGAGGGGCGTAAAGAGACCCAGTACTTC.

The chain couples TRBV2 to TRBJ1-2; TRBD1 agrees at 7 bases. The CDR3 is 13 amino acids. V gave up 6 bases and J gave up 7 bases; unmatched junction bases: 8. CDR1 is SNHLY and CDR2 is FYNNEI in the germline V gene. The CDR3 DNA is TGTGCCAGCAGGGAGGACAGGACGAGTGGCTACACCTTC. Protein: CASREDRTSGYTF.

The chain is built from TRBV7-6 and TRBJ2-7, with 14 positions matching TRBD2. The germline V gene encodes CDR1 SGHVS and CDR2 FNYEAQ. CDR3 length: 17 residues. V gave up 5 bases and J gave up 2 bases; unmatched junction bases: 8. The CDR3 sequence is CASSPPGTSGSTYEQYF. CDR3 DNA sequence: TGTGCCAGCAGCCCCCCAGGGACTAGCGGGAGTACCTACGAGCAGTACTTC.

The J gene is TRBJ2-5, the V gene TRBV28; D unclear. Germline V gene lookup returns CDR1 MDHEN and CDR2 SYDVKM. The CDR3 is made up of 15 amino acids. Trimming stripped 5 bases from V and 0 bases from J, with 13 bases between. CDR3 DNA: TGTGCCAGCAGTGGGCCCCAATGGGACCAAGAGACCCAGTACTTC. This codes for CASSGPQWDQETQYF.

The chain carries TRBV5-4 and TRBJ2-7, with D uncertain. This CDR3 is built from 14 residues. Trimming took off 0 bases at V and 7 bases at J, with 14 bases between the two ends. Looked up from germline, CDR1 is SGHNT and CDR2 is YYREEE (reference sequence). This CDR3 is CASSLGLLSKEQYF. The CDR3 DNA sequence: TGTGCCAGCAGCTTGGGACTCCTCAGTAAAGAGCAGTACTTC.

CDR3 region: CASSLGQGTTEAFF. Here the CDR3 DNA reads TGCGCCAGCAGCCTGGGACAGGGGACCACTGAAGCTTTCTTT. The V gene is TRBV5-1, the J gene TRBJ1-1; 10 bases are a match to TRBD1. J gave up 4 bases and V 4 bases, and 4 bases lay outside the gene matches. The CDR3 consists of 14 residues. Germline CDR1 reads SGHRS; CDR2 reads YFSETQ.

The chain links TRBV30 to TRBJ1-6; D is perhaps TRBD1 (5 bases). The CDR3 is made up of 15 amino acids. In germline, CDR1 is GTSNPN, CDR2 SVGIG (reference sequence). V was cut by 4 bases and J by 0 bases, with 10 bases left in between. The CDR3: CAWTRVSSYNSPLHF. The CDR3 region has the DNA TGTGCCTGGACCAGGGTTAGCTCCTATAATTCACCCCTCCACTTT.

J is TRBJ2-7 and V is TRBV4-1, with D tentatively TRBD1 (6 bases). CDR3 length: 16 residues. The germline V and J ends were trimmed by 5 bases and 0 bases, with 17 bases remaining between them. Per the germline V gene, CDR1 is MGHRA and CDR2 is YSYEKL. CDR3 amino acids: CASSKAGALSSYEQYF. CDR3 bases: TGCGCCAGCAGCAAAGCAGGGGCCCTGAGCTCCTACGAGCAGTACTTC.

The V and J genes are TRBV5-4 and TRBJ1-4, with no clear D. V was trimmed by 0 bases and J by 0 bases, leaving 9 bases between them. This CDR3 has 16 amino acids. The V gene's germline CDR1 is SGHNT and CDR2 YYREEE (reference sequence). CDR3 sequence (DNA): TGTGCCAGCAGCTTGGCCCCCCACTCAACTAATGAAAAACTGTTTTTT. Residues: CASSLAPHSTNEKLFF.

Worth noting for this clone: Other DNA variants within this sample encode the same CDR3. The chain is built from TRBV6-6 and TRBJ1-1; 9 nucleotides align to TRBD1. CDR1 MNHNY and CDR2 SVGAGI come from the germline V gene (reference sequence). The V segment lost 2 bases and the J segment 1 base; nucleotides outside the gene matches: 5. CDR3 length: 16 amino acids. The CDR3 DNA sequence: TGTGCCAGCAGTTACCGGGACAGGGAAGGGAACACTGAAGCTTTCTTT. Protein: CASSYRDREGNTEAFF.